A selection of T cell receptor beta chains follows, all from one sample in a study of early T cells in non-severe SARS-CoV-2 infection. TCRdb redid the calling of the 5' RACE reads with MiXCR, one entry per CDR3 protein. Of 65,000 to 95,000 distinct CDR3 sequences listed, approximately 15% are singletons. Sequenced sample: whole blood. The receptors stem from an adult who was a healthcare worker with PCR-confirmed SARS-CoV-2 infection or an uninfected control (not recorded which). CDR3s include the opening cysteine and the closing phenylalanine or tryptophan. D genes are given only for firm matches. A clone size is listed for some rows: how often the clone was seen (once, few, many), or a class if it is expanded.

TRBD2	NA	TRBV4-2	TRBJ2-5	CASSRGTSGKETQYF	TGTGCCAGCAGCCGGGGGACTAGCGGGAAAGAGACCCAGTACTTC
NA	few	TRBV11-2	TRBJ2-1	CASSHSRGKVGNEQFF	TGTGCCAGCAGCCACTCCCGGGGTAAGGTGGGCAATGAGCAGTTCTTC
NA	NA	TRBV9	TRBJ1-1	CASSEGPSDSSEAFF	TGTGCCAGCAGCGAGGGCCCGTCGGACAGCTCTGAAGCTTTCTTT
NA	few	TRBV5-1	TRBJ2-4	CASSLDAPIYIQYF	TGCGCCAGCAGCTTGGACGCACCTATATACATTCAGTACTTC
NA	few	TRBV20-1	TRBJ1-1	CSARLGSGTEAFF	TGCAGTGCTAGACTGGGGAGTGGCACTGAAGCTTTCTTT
NA	NA	TRBV18	TRBJ2-5	CASSPIGRTQETQYF	TGTGCCAGCTCACCGATCGGACGGACCCAAGAGACCCAGTACTTC
TRBD1	NA	TRBV6-5	TRBJ1-1	CASRTTGATMNTEAFF	TGTGCCAGCAGAACGACAGGGGCTACTATGAACACTGAAGCTTTCTTT
NA	NA	TRBV19	TRBJ1-5	CASSTHGNQPQHF	TGTGCCAGTAGTACCCACGGAAATCAGCCCCAGCATTTT
NA	NA	TRBV6-5	TRBJ1-2	CASSSDAVRNYGYTF	TGTGCCAGCAGTTCCGACGCGGTCCGTAACTATGGCTACACCTTC
NA	NA	TRBV5-1	TRBJ1-6	CASSLEGYDNSPLHF	TGCGCCAGCAGCCTGGAGGGGTACGATAATTCACCCCTCCACTTT
NA	many	TRBV7-8	TRBJ2-3	CASSSRGGSTSTDTQYF	TGTGCCAGCAGCTCACGTGGTGGGAGTACTAGCACAGATACGCAGTATTTT
NA	few	TRBV19	TRBJ1-2	CASSIAFGRNYGYTF	TGTGCCAGTAGTATAGCTTTTGGACGGAACTATGGCTACACCTTC
NA	NA	TRBV3-1	TRBJ2-2	CASSQEIVGKTGELFF	TGTGCCAGCAGCCAAGAGATCGTTGGGAAGACCGGGGAGCTGTTTTTT
NA	NA	TRBV12-3/TRBV12-4	TRBJ1-2	CASSPQGLKANYGYTF	TGTGCCAGCAGTCCCCAGGGACTTAAAGCTAACTATGGCTACACCTTC
NA	NA	TRBV7-8	TRBJ1-2	CASSPQAANYGYTF	TGTGCCAGCAGCCCCCAGGCAGCGAACTATGGCTACACCTTC
TRBD1	NA	TRBV5-1	TRBJ2-4	CASRLGTAENIQYF	TGCGCCAGCAGGCTTGGGACAGCGGAAAACATTCAGTACTTC
TRBD1	NA	TRBV12-3/TRBV12-4	TRBJ2-7	CASSRDSPSYEQYF	TGTGCCAGCAGTCGGGACAGCCCTTCCTACGAGCAGTACTTC
TRBD2	few	TRBV11-2	TRBJ2-7	CASSSRDRRLAGGGYEQYF	TGTGCCAGCAGCTCCCGGGACAGACGACTAGCGGGAGGTGGTTACGAGCAGTACTTC
TRBD2	few	TRBV29-1	TRBJ2-1	CSVLGLALYNEQFF	TGCAGCGTCTTAGGACTAGCGCTCTACAATGAGCAGTTCTTC